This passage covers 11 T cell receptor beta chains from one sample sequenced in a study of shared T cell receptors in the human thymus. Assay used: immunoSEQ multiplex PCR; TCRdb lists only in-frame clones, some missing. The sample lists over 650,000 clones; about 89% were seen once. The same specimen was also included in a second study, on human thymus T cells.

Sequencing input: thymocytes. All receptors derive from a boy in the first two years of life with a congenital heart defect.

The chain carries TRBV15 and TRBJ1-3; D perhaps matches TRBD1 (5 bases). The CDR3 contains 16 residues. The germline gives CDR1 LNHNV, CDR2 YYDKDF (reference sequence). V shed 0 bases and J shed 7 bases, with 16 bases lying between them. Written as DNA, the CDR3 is TGTGCCACCAGCAGAGATCGCAAGGGGAATCGGAACACCATATATTTT. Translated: CATSRDRKGNRNTIYF.

CDR3 residues: CAISESGPSRRTGTGELFF. CDR3 DNA sequence: TGTGCCATCAGTGAGTCGGGCCCCAGTCGAAGGACTGGCACCGGGGAGCTGTTTTTT. J is TRBJ2-2 and V is TRBV10-3, with a tentative D call TRBD2 (5 bases). This CDR3 spans 19 amino acids. V dropped 0 bases and J dropped 4 bases, with 21 bases sitting between them. Germline V gene sequence: CDR1 ENHRY, CDR2 SYGVKD.

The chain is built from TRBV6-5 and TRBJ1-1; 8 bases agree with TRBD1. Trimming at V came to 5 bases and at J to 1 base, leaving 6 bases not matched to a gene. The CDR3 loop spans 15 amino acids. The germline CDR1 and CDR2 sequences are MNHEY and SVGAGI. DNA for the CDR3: TGTGCCAGCAGTCAGACCGGGACAGGGAACACTGAAGCTTTCTTT. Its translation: CASSQTGTGNTEAFF.

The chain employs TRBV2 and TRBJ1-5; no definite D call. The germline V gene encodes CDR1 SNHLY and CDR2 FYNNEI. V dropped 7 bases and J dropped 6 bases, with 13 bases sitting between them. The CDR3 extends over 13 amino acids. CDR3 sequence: CASTGELGQPQHF. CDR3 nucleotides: TGTGCCAGCACGGGAGAGTTGGGTCAGCCCCAGCATTTT.

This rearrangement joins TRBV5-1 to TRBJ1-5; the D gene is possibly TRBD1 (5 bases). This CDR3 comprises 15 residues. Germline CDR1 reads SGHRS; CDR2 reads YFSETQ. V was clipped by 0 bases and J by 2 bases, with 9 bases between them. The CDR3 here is CASSLAGKRNQPQHF. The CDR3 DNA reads TGCGCCAGCAGCTTGGCAGGGAAGCGCAATCAGCCCCAGCATTTT.

The DNA for the CDR3 is TGCGCCAGCAGCCCTGACAGGTTCTCCTACGAGCAGTACTTC. Translating it yields CASSPDRFSYEQYF. The chain uses TRBV5-1 and TRBJ2-7, with D possibly TRBD1 on 6 matching bases. CDR3 length: 14 amino acids. Germline values: CDR1 SGHRS, CDR2 YFSETQ. V lost 4 bases, J lost 0 bases, and 11 bases lay in between.

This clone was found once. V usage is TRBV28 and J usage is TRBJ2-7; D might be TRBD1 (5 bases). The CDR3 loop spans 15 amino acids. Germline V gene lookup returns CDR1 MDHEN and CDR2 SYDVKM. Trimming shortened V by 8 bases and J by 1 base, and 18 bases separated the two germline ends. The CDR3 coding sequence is TGTGCCAGCGGGCATCACAGGTTCTCGTCCTACGAGCAGTACTTC. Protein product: CASGHHRFSSYEQYF.

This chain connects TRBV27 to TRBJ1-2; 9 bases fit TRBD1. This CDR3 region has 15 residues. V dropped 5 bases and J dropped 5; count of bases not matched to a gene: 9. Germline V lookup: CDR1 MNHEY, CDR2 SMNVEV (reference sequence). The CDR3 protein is CASSLTGGRYYGYTF. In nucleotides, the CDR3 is TGTGCCAGCAGTCTGACAGGGGGACGGTATTATGGCTACACCTTC.

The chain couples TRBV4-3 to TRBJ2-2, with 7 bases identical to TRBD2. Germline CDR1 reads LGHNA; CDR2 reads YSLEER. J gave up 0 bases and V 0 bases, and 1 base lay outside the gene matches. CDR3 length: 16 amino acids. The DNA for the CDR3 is TGCGCCAGCAGCCAAGATGCGGGAGCGAACACCGGGGAGCTGTTTTTT. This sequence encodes CASSQDAGANTGELFF.

The CDR3 DNA follows: TGTGCCATCAGGGCCGCTAGCGGGAGGCTCAATGAGCAGTTCTTC. It is translated as CAIRAASGRLNEQFF. The chain is built from TRBV10-3 and TRBJ2-1, with TRBD2 identical over 11 bases. Germline loops: CDR1 ENHRY, CDR2 SYGVKD. The length of the CDR3 is 15 residues. Trimming took 6 bases from V and 6 from J; bases not matched to a gene: 7.

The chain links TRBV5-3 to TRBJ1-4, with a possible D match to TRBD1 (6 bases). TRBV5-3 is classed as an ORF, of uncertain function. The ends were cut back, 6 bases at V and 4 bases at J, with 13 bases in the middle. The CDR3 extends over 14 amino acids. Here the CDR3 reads CARNPTGGNEKLFF. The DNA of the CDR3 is TGTGCCAGAAACCCGACAGGTGGTAATGAAAAACTGTTTTTT.